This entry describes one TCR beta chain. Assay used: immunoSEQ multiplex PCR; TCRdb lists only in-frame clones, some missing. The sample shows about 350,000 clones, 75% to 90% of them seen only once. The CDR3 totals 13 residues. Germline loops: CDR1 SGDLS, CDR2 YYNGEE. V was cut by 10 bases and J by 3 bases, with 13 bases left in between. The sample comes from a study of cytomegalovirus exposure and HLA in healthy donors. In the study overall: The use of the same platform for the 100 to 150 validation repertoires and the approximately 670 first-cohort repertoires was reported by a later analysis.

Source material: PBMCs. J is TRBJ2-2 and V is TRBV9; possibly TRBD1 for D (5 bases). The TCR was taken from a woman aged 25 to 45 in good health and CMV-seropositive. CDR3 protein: CASKDTYTGELFF. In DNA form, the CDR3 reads TGTGCCTCCAAGGACACCTACACCGGGGAGCTGTTTTTT.